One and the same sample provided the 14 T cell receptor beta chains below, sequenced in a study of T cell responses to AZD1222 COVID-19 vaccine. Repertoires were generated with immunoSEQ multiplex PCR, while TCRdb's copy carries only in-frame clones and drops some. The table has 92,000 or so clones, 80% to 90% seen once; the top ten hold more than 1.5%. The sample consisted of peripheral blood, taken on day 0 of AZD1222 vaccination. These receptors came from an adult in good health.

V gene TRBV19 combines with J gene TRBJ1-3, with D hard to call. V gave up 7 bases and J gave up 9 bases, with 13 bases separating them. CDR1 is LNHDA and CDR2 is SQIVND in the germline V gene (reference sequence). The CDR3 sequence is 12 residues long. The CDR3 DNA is TGTGCCAGTAACGTACTCCGGGGCACCATATATTTT. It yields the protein CASNVLRGTIYF.

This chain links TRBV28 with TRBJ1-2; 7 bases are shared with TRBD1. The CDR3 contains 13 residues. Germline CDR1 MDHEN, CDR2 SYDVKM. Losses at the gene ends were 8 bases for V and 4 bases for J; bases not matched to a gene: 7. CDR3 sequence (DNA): TGTGCCAGCGTACCTAGGGGGCTCTATGGCTACACCTTC. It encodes CASVPRGLYGYTF.

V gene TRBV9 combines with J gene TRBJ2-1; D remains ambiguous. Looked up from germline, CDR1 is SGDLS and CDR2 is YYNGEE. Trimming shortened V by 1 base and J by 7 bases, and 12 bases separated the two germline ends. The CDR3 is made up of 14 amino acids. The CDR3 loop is CASSVSSYGNEQFF. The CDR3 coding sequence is TGTGCCAGCAGCGTAAGTAGTTATGGGAATGAGCAGTTCTTC.

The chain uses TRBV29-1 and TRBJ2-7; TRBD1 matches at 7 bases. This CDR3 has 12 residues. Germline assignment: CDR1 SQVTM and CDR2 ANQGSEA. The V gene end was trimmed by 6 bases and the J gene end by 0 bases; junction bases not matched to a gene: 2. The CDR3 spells CSVTGYSYEQYF. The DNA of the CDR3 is TGCAGCGTGACAGGGTACTCCTACGAGCAGTACTTC.

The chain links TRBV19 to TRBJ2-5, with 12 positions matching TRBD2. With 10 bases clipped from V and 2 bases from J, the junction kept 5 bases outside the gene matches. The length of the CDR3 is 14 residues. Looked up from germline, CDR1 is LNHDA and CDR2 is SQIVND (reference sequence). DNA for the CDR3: TGTGCCACTAGCGGGGGGGCTGGACAAGAGACCCAGTACTTC. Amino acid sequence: CATSGGAGQETQYF.

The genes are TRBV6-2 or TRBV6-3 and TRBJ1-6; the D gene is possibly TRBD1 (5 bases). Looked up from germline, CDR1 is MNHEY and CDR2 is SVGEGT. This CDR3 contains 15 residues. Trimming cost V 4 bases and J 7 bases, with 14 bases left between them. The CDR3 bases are TGTGCCAGCAGTTCCCCGGGACGGCCGAATTCACCCCTCCACTTT. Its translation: CASSSPGRPNSPLHF.

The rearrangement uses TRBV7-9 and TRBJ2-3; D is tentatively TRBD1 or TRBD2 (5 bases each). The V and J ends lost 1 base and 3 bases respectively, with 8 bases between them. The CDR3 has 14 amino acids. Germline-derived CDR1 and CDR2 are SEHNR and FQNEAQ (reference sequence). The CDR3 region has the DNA TGTGCCAGCAGCTTAGGTTGGGGGACAGATACGCAGTATTTT. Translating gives CASSLGWGTDTQYF.

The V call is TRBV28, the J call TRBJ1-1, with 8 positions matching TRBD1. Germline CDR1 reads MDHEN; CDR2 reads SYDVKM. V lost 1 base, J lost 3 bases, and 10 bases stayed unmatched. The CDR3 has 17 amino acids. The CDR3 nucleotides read TGTGCCAGCAGTTTATTCGGACAGGGAGGTTCGGACACTGAAGCTTTCTTT. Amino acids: CASSLFGQGGSDTEAFF.

CDR3 loop: CSAGDTEAFF. Here the CDR3 DNA reads TGCAGCGCCGGGGACACTGAAGCTTTCTTT. The chain recombines TRBV29-1 with TRBJ1-1; unclear D gene. The CDR3 spans 10 residues. The ends were cut back, 7 bases at V and 3 bases at J, with 6 bases in the middle. Germline assignment: CDR1 SQVTM and CDR2 ANQGSEA.

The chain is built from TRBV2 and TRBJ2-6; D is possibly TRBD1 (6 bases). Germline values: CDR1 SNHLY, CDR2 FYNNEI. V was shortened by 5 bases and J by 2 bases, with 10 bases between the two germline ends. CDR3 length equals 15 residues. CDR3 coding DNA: TGTGCCAGCAGTCCACAGGGAGCTGGGGCCAACGTCCTGACTTTC. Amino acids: CASSPQGAGANVLTF.

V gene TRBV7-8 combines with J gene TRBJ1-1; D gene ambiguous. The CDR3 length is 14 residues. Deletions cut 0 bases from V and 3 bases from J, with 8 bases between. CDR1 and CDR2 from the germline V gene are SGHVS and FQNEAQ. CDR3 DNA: TGTGCCAGCAGCTTAGCCCCCGGGGACACTGAAGCTTTCTTT. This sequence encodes CASSLAPGDTEAFF.

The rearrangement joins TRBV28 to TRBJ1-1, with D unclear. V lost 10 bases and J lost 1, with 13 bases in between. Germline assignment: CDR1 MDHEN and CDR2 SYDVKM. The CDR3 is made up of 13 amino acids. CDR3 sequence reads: CATTGQPNTEAFF. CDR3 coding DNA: TGTGCCACCACTGGCCAGCCGAACACTGAAGCTTTCTTT.

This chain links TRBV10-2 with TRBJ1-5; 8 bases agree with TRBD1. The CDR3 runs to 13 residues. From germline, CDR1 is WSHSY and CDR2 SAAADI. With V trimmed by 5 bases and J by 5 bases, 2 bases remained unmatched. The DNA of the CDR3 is TGCGCCAGCAGTTTACAGGGGGATCAGCCCCAGCATTTT. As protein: CASSLQGDQPQHF.

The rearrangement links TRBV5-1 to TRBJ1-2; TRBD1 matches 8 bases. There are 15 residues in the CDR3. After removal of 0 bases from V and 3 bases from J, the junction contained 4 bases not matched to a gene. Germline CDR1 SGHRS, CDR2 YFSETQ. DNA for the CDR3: TGCGCCAGCAGCTTGGCGGGGGGACAGGACTATGGCTACACCTTC. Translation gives CASSLAGGQDYGYTF.